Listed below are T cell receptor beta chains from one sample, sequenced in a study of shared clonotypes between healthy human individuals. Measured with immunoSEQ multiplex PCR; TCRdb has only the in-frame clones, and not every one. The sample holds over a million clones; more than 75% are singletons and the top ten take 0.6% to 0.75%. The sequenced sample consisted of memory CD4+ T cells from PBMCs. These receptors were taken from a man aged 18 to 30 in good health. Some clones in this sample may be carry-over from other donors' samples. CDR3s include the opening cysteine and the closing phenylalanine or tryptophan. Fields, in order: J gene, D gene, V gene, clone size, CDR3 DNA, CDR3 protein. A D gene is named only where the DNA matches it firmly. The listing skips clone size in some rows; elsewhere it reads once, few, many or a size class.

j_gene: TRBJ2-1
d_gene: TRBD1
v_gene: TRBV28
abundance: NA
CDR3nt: TGTGCCAGCGATAAGGGGAGGGACAGGGGTGGTGAGCAGTTCTTC
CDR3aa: CASDKGRDRGGEQFF

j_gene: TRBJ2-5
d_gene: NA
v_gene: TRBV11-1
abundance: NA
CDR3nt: TGTGCCAGCAGCTACGTTACAGGGTCAGAGACCCAGTACTTC
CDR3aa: CASSYVTGSETQYF

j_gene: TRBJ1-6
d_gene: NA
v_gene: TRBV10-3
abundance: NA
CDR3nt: TGTGCCATCAGTGAGTCCTTACAGGCAGGGGTTAATTCACCCCTCCACTTT
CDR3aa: CAISESLQAGVNSPLHF

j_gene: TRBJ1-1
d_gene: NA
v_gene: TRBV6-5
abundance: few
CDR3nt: TGTGCCACCCTGCTGTCCATGAAGGCTTTCTTT
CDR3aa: CATLLSMKAFF

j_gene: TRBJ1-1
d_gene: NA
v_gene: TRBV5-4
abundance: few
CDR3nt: TGTGCCAGCAGCTTGGTGGACACTGAAGCTTTCTTT
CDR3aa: CASSLVDTEAFF

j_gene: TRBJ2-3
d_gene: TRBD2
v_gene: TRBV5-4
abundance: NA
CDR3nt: TGTGCCAGCAGCACACCGCTAGCGGGAGGGACAGATACGCAGTATTTT
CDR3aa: CASSTPLAGGTDTQYF

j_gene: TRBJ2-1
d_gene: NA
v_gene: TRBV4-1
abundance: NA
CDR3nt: TGCGCCAGCAGCCAAGATTGGCAGTACTACAATGAGCAGTTCTTC
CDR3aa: CASSQDWQYYNEQFF

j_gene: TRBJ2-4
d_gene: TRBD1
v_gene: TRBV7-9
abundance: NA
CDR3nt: TGTGCCAGCAAGGTCCTCGGACAGGGGATGGAAAACATTCAGTACTTC
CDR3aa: CASKVLGQGMENIQYF

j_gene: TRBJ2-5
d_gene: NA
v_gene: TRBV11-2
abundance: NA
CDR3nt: TGTGCCAGCAGCTTAGGAGAGGCAGGGACCCAGTACTTC
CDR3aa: CASSLGEAGTQYF

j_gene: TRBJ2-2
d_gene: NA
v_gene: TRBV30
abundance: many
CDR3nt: TGTGCCTGGAATGAGAACACCGGGGAGCTGTTTTTT
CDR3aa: CAWNENTGELFF

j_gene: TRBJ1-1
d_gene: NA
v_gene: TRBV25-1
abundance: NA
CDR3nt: TGTGCCAGCAGTGGGGACTCAGGATCCACTGAAGCTTTCTTT
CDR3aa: CASSGDSGSTEAFF

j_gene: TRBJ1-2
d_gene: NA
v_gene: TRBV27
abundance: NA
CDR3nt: TGTGCCAGCAGTTTGGGGGGGGGATATGGCTACACCTTC
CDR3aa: CASSLGGGYGYTF

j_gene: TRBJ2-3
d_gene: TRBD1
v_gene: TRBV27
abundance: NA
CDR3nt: TGTGCCAGCAGAGCCAGGGGGGATACGCAGTATTTT
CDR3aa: CASRARGDTQYF

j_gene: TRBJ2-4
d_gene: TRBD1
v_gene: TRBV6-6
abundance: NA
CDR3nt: TGTGCCAGCAGTACAGGGGTAGGGAACATTCAGTACTTC
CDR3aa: CASSTGVGNIQYF

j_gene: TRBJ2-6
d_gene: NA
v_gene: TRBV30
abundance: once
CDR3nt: TGTGCCTACGAAGAGGGACCGGGAGGGGCCAACGTCCTGACTTTC
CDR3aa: CAYEEGPGGANVLTF

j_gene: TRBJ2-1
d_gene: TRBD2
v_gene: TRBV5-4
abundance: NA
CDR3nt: TGTGCCAGCAGCGGAACTAGCGGTAGTGAGCAGTTCTTC
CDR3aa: CASSGTSGSEQFF

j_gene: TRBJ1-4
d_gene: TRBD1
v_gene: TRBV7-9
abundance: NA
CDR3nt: TGTGCCAGCAGCCTCCTCGGGACAGGGGGTGAAAAACTGTTTTTT
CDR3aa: CASSLLGTGGEKLFF

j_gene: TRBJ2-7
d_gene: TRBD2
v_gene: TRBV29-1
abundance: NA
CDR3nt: TGCAGCGTTGAATCTAGCGGGAGAATCTACGAGCAGTACTTC
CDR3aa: CSVESSGRIYEQYF

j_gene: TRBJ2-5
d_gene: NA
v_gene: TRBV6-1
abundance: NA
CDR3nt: TGTGCCAGCGGATCCCAAGAGACCCAGTACTTC
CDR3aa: CASGSQETQYF

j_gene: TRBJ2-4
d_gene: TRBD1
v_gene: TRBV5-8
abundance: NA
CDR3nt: TGTGCCAGCAGCTATTACCGGGACAGCACTCTAGCCAAAAACATTCAGTACTTC
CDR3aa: CASSYYRDSTLAKNIQYF

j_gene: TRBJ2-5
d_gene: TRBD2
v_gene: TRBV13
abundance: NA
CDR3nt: TGTGCCAGCAGCTTAGATGGGGGGGATGGAGAGACCCAGTACTTC
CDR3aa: CASSLDGGDGETQYF

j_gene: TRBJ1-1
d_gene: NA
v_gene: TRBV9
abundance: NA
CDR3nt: TGTGCCAGCAGCGCCTCAGGGAGGACTGAAGCTTTCTTT
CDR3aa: CASSASGRTEAFF

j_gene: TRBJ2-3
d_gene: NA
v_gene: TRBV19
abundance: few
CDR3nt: TGTGCCAGTAGTATACGAGGGGTAGGGTTGGTGCAGTATTTT
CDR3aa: CASSIRGVGLVQYF

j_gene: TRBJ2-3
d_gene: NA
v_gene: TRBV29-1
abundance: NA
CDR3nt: NA
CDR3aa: CSVGAGTATDTQCF

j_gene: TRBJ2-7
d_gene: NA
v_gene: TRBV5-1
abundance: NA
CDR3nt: TGCGCCAGCAGTTGGGACTCCCGTTACGAGCAGTACTTC
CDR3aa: CASSWDSRYEQYF

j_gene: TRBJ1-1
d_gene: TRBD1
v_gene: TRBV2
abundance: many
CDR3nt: TGTGCCAGCAGTGTTAAGGGGGCACCTGAAGCTTTCTTT
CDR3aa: CASSVKGAPEAFF

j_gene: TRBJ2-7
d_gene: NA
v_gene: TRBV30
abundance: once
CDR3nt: TGTGCCTGGGCCGCCCGTCGTAGCTCCTACGAGCAGTACTTC
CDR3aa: CAWAARRSSYEQYF

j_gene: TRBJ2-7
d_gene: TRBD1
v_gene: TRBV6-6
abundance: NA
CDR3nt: TGTGCCAGCAGCCGACCGGGACAGGGATCCCACGAGCAGTACTTC
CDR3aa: CASSRPGQGSHEQYF

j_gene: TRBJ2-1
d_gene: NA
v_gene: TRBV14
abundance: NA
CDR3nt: TGTGCCAGCAGCCAACGGCAGGGCTCCTACAATGAGCAGTTCTTC
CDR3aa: CASSQRQGSYNEQFF

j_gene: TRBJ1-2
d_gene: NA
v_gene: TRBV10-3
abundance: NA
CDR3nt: TGTGCCATCAGTGATAGAGGAGGGATATATGGCTACACCTTC
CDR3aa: CAISDRGGIYGYTF

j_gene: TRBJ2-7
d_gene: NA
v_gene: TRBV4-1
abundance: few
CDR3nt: TGCGCCAGCAGCCGGACGACCAGCTCCTACGAGCAGTACTTC
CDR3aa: CASSRTTSSYEQYF

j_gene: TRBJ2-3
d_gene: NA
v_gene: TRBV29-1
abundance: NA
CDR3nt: TGCAGCGTTGCTGGGGCCCCAGGGGATACGCAGTATTTT
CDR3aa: CSVAGAPGDTQYF

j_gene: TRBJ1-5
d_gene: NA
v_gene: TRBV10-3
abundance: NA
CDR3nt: TGTGCCATCAGTGAGTCCGGAGGAAACGGACAGCCCCAGCATTTT
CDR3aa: CAISESGGNGQPQHF

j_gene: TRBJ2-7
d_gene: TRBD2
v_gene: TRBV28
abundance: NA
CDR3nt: TGTGCCAGCAGTTCCCCCGGGACTAGCGGGAGGGGCTCCTACGAGCAGTACTTC
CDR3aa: CASSSPGTSGRGSYEQYF

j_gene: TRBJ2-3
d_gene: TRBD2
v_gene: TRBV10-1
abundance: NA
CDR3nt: TGCGCCAGCAGTGAGTCCGGGGGGGCCCTTAAGGATACGCAGTATTTT
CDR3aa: CASSESGGALKDTQYF

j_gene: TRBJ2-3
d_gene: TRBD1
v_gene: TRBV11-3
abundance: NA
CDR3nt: TGTGCCAGCAGCCCCGGACAGGAGAGGGATACGCAGTATTTT
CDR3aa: CASSPGQERDTQYF

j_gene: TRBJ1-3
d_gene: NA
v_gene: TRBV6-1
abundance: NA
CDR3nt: TGTGCCAGCAGTGAAGAGGTTTGGAACACCATATATTTT
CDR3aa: CASSEEVWNTIYF

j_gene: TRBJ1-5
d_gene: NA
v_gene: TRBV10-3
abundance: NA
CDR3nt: TGTGCCAGCAGAGGAACAGTTGGTCAGCCCCAGCATTTT
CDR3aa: CASRGTVGQPQHF

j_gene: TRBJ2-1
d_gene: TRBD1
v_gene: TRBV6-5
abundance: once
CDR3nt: TGTGCCAGCAGTATCGGACAGGGAGGTAGGAATGAGCAGTTCTTC
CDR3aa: CASSIGQGGRNEQFF

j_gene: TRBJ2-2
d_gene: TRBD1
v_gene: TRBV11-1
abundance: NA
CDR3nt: TGTGCCAGCAGCCCGACAGGGCAGAACACCGGGGAGCTGTTTTTT
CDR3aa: CASSPTGQNTGELFF

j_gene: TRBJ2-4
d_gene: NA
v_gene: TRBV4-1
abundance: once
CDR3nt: TGCGCCAGCAGCCAGGCGGGGTCAAACATTCAGTACTTC
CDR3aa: CASSQAGSNIQYF

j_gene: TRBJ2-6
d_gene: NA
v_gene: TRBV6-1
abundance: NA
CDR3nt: TGTGCCAGCGGGCCTTACTCTGGGGCCAACGTCCTGACTTTC
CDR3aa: CASGPYSGANVLTF

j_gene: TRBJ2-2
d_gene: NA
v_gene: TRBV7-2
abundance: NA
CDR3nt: TGTGCCAGCAGCTTAGGAGGGGCGGCAAACACCGGGGAGCTGTTTTTT
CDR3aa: CASSLGGAANTGELFF

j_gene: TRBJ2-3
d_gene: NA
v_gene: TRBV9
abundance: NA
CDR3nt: TGTGCCAGCAGCGTAGGGTTGAATACGCAGTATTTT
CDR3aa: CASSVGLNTQYF

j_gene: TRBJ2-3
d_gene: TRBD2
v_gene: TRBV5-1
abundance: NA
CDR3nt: TGCGCCAGCAGCCCACAAGGTTTACTAGCGGGACCCGCAGATACGCAGTATTTT
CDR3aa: CASSPQGLLAGPADTQYF

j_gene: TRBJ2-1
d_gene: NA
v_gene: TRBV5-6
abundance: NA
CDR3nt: TGTGCCAGCAGCTTGTTTCCGGGACTTAACAATGAGCAATTCTTC
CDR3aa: CASSLFPGLNNEQFF

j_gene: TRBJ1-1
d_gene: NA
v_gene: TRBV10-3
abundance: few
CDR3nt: TGTGCCATCAGTGAGTCGGGGTCGATTACTGAAGCTTTCTTT
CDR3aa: CAISESGSITEAFF